This T cell receptor beta chain was sequenced in a study of blood T cell repertoires in COVID-19. Study-wide background: The analysed material was cDNA or gDNA that came from T cells, B-cell-depleted T cells, or PBMCs.

There are 14 residues in the CDR3. The junction had 5 bases not matched to a gene; V was cut back by 1 base and J by 5 bases. The V gene's germline CDR1 is SGHDT and CDR2 YYEEEE. Profiling relied on immunoSEQ multiplex PCR, and the TCRdb table lists in-frame clones only, not all of them. The table shows over 65,000 clones, with about 90% occurring only once. The chain recombines TRBV5-6 with TRBJ2-5; 7 nucleotides align to TRBD1. The clonotype was recovered from a man aged 50 or older with active COVID-19. Sequencing was performed on peripheral blood. The CDR3 loop reads CASSLRQGRETQYF. Written as DNA, the CDR3 is TGTGCCAGCAGCTTGCGACAGGGCAGGGAGACCCAGTACTTC.